A selection of T cell receptor beta chains follows, all from one sample in a study of control samples from healthy donors and cancer patients. Repertoires were generated with immunoSEQ multiplex PCR, while TCRdb's copy carries only in-frame clones and drops some. The sample contains approximately 150,000 clones, approximately 90% of which appear only once. The sequenced sample was blood. The receptors come from a woman aged 25 to 39 in good health. CDR3s include the opening cysteine and the closing phenylalanine or tryptophan. Fields, in order: clone size, D gene, J gene, V gene, CDR3 DNA, CDR3 protein. The D gene is left open where the match is weak. Clone size is not always given. Where it is, it says once, few, many or a class for expanded clones.

- | - | TRBJ2-2 | TRBV9 | TGTGCCAGCAGCGTAGGCGGGACGGGCGGGGAGCTGTTTTTT | CASSVGGTGGELFF
- | - | TRBJ1-4 | TRBV5-1 | TGCGCCAGCAGCTTGGGAAACAGCGCAACTAATGAAAAACTGTTTTTT | CASSLGNSATNEKLFF
- | - | TRBJ2-1 | TRBV28 | TGTGCCAGCAGTTTAGAAGCCGATGAGCAGTTCTTC | CASSLEADEQFF
- | - | TRBJ2-5 | TRBV28 | TGTGCCGGCGGAAGCGGAGTAGAGACCCAGTACTTC | CAGGSGVETQYF
few | - | TRBJ2-1 | TRBV5-1 | TGCGCCAGCAGCTTGGTCTCCTCCTCCTACAATGAGCAGTTCTTC | CASSLVSSSYNEQFF
- | TRBD1 | TRBJ1-4 | TRBV19 | TGTGCCAGTTCCCAATTTGGCGGGACAGTTAATGAAAAACTGTTTTTT | CASSQFGGTVNEKLFF
- | - | TRBJ2-7 | TRBV7-2 | TGTGCCAGCAGCTTAGAGACAGCCTACGAGCAGTACTTC | CASSLETAYEQYF
- | TRBD2 | TRBJ2-5 | TRBV11-2 | TGTGCCAGCAGCTTGGGGCGGACTAGCGGAGAGACCCAGTACTTC | CASSLGRTSGETQYF
- | TRBD1 | TRBJ1-1 | TRBV19 | TGTGCCAGTACCCCTCTCGGGACAGGGGGGATGAACACTGAAGCTTTCTTT | CASTPLGTGGMNTEAFF
few | TRBD2 | TRBJ2-7 | TRBV6-1 | TGTGCCAGCAGTGAAGCTTTAGCGGGAGATTTCGAGCAGTACTTC | CASSEALAGDFEQYF
- | TRBD1 | TRBJ1-2 | TRBV29-1 | TGCAGCGTTTTCACCGGGACAGGGCCAGGAGGCTACACCTTC | CSVFTGTGPGGYTF
- | - | TRBJ1-1 | TRBV15 | TGTGCCACCAGCAGAGATCAAGAGGGTTCTGAAGCTTTCTTT | CATSRDQEGSEAFF
- | - | TRBJ2-7 | TRBV27 | TGTGCCAGCAGTCCCCCCGCCGGTAATACTAACGAGCAGTACTTC | CASSPPAGNTNEQYF
- | - | TRBJ1-5 | TRBV4-3 | TGCGCCAGCAGCCAGGGACGTTATAGCAATCAGCCCCAGCATTTT | CASSQGRYSNQPQHF
- | - | TRBJ1-1 | TRBV28 | TGTGCCAGCAGCCCCCTCGGGTACACTGAAGCTTTCTTT | CASSPLGYTEAFF
- | - | TRBJ1-6 | TRBV15 | TGTGCCACCAGCAGAGATGTCGGTCCACCCCTCCACTTT | CATSRDVGPPLHF
- | - | TRBJ2-3 | TRBV18 | TGTGCCAGCTCACCCTACGGGGGAAGCACAGATACGCAGTATTTT | CASSPYGGSTDTQYF
- | - | TRBJ2-1 | TRBV5-8 | TGTGCCAGCAGACGTGGTCCTTACAATGAGCAGTTCTTC | CASRRGPYNEQFF
- | - | TRBJ1-1 | TRBV11-2 | TGTGCCAGCAGCTTAGCAGGGCGGGTCACTGAAGCTTTCTTT | CASSLAGRVTEAFF
- | - | TRBJ2-7 | TRBV11-2 | TGTGCCAGCAGCTTACCCAATCCCTACGAGCAGTACTTC | CASSLPNPYEQYF
- | TRBD1 | TRBJ1-3 | TRBV18 | TGTGCCAGCTCCCAAAGGACAGGGGGCGCGTCTGGAAACACCATATATTTT | CASSQRTGGASGNTIYF